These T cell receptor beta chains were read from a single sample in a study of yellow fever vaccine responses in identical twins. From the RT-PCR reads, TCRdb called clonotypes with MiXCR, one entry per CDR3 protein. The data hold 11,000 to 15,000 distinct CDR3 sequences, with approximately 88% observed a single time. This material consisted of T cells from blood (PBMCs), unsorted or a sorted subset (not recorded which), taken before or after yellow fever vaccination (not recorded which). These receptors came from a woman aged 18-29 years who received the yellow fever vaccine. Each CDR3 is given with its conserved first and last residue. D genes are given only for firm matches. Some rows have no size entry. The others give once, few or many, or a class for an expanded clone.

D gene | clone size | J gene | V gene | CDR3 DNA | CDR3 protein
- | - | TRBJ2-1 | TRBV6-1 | TGTGCCAGCAGTCCCAATTACAATGAACAGTTCTTC | CASSPNYNEQFF
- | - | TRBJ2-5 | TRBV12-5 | TGTGCTAGTGGTTTGTTGGGGGTTGGGCAAGAGACCCAGTACTTC | CASGLLGVGQETQYF
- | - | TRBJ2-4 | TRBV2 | TGTGCCAGCAGTGAGAACACCAAAAACATTCAGTACTTC | CASSENTKNIQYF
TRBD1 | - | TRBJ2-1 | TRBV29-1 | TGCAGCTTGCCCGGGACAGGGGTAGTTTATGAGCAGTTCTTC | CSLPGTGVVYEQFF
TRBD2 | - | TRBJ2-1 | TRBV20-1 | TGCAGTGCTAGAGTATACGGACTAGCGGGGGGTCTGGCTGAGCAGTTCTTC | CSARVYGLAGGLAEQFF
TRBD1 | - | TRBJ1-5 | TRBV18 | TGTGCCAGCTCACCGCAAGGGACAGCGGGGCAGCCCCAGCATTTT | CASSPQGTAGQPQHF
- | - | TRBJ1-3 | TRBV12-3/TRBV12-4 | TGTGCCAGCAGTCGACAGGCCTCTGGAAACACCATATATTTT | CASSRQASGNTIYF
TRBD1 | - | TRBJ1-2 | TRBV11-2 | TGTGCCAGCAGCCGCGAACAGGGGGCGGATGGCTACACCTTC | CASSREQGADGYTF
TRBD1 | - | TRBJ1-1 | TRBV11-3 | TGTGCCAGCAGCCAACGACAGGGGGCGAACACTGAAGCTTTCTTT | CASSQRQGANTEAFF
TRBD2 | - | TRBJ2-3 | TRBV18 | TGTGCCAGCTCACCACCCCTAGCGGCAGATACGCAGTATTTT | CASSPPLAADTQYF
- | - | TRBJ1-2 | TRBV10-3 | TGTGCCATCAAGATGGGGCTAATTAACTATGGCTACACCTTC | CAIKMGLINYGYTF
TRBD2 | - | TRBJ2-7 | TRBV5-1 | TGCGCCAGCAGCGATCCGGGACTAGCTGCTTACGAGCAGTACTTC | CASSDPGLAAYEQYF
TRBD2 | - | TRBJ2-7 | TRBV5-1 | TGCGCCAGCAGCTTGGGCGTCGGACTAGCGGGAGGCCACTCCTACGAGCAGTACTTC | CASSLGVGLAGGHSYEQYF
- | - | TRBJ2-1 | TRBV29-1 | TGCAGCCTCTGGACTAGGGGGAACAATGAGCAGTTCTTC | CSLWTRGNNEQFF
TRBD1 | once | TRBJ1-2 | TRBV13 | TGTGCCAGCAGGCAAGGACAGGTTTTGGACTATGGCTACACCTTC | CASRQGQVLDYGYTF
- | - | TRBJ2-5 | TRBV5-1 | TGCGCCAGCAGCTTACACCCACAAGAGACCCAGTACTTC | CASSLHPQETQYF
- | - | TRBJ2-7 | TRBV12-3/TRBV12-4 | TGTGCCAGCAGTTTTATAATTGGTTCCTACGAGCAGTACTTC | CASSFIIGSYEQYF
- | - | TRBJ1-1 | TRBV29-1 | TGCAGCGTTGAAGGCCGATTGGGGCAAACTGAAGCTTTCTTT | CSVEGRLGQTEAFF
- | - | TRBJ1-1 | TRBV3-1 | TGTGCCAGCAGCCAAGATTGGTTACGACGGGCGGAGAACACTGAAGCTTTCTTT | CASSQDWLRRAENTEAFF
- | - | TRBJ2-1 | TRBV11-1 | TGTGCCAGCAGCTCGATCAATGAGCAGTTCTTC | CASSSINEQFF
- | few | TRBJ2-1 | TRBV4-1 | TGCGCCAGCAGCCAAGTGACAGGATACTCCTACAATGAGCAGTTCTTC | CASSQVTGYSYNEQFF
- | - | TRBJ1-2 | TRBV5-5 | TGTGCCAGCAGCTCGCACCCCGCGCCTAACTATGGCTACACCTTC | CASSSHPAPNYGYTF
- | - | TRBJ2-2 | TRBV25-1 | TGTGCCAGCAGTGAGAGAGCGGCCGGGGAGCTGTTTTTT | CASSERAAGELFF
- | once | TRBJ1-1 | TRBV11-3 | TGTGCCAGCAGCTTATCACTCGGGTCGGCTGAAGCTTTCTTT | CASSLSLGSAEAFF
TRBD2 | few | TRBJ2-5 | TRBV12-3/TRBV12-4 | TGTGCCAGCAGTCGACTAGCCCTCCAAGAGACCCAGTACTTC | CASSRLALQETQYF
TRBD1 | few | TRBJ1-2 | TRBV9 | TGTGCCAGCAGCGTCGCAACAGGGGCCGCCAACTATGGCTACACCTTC | CASSVATGAANYGYTF
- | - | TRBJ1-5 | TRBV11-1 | TGTGCCAGCAGCTCACGCGGGTCCGACCAGCCCCAGCATTTT | CASSSRGSDQPQHF
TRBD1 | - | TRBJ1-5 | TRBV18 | TGTGCCAGCTCACCCGAGGGACAGGGCTCTCAGCCCCAGCATTTT | CASSPEGQGSQPQHF
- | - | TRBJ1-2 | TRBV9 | TGTGCCAGCAGCGTAGCCACAACCTATGGCTACACCTTC | CASSVATTYGYTF
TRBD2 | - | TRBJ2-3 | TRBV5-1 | TGCGCCAGCAGCTTGGTCGGACTAGCGGGACCAGATACGCAGTATTTT | CASSLVGLAGPDTQYF
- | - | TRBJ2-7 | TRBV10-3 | TGTGCCATCTCGGCAGGAGGAAAAGAGCAGTACTTC | CAISAGGKEQYF
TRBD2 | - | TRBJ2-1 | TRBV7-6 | TGTGCCAGCAGCACGGGACTAGCGGGGGGGAATGAGCAGTTCTTC | CASSTGLAGGNEQFF
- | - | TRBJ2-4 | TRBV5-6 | TGTGCCAGCAGCCTGGGAACCCTAGCGAACATTCAGTACTTC | CASSLGTLANIQYF
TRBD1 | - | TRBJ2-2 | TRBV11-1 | TGTGCCAGCAGCTCTAAGCTGGGACAGAAGAACACCGGGGAGCTGTTTTTT | CASSSKLGQKNTGELFF
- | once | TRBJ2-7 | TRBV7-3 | TGTGCCAGCAGCGTCAATAGAACCCACGAGCAGTACTTC | CASSVNRTHEQYF
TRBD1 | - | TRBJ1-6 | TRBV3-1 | TGTGCCAGCAGCCATGCCGGGACAGGGGGCAACTCACCCCTCCACTTT | CASSHAGTGGNSPLHF
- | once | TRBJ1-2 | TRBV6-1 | TGTGCCAGCAGTCAACTCGGGGGTAGAGGTGGCTACACCTTC | CASSQLGGRGGYTF
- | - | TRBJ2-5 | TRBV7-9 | TGTGCCAGCCACCCCCCGCGGTACCAAGAGACCCAGTACTTC | CASHPPRYQETQYF
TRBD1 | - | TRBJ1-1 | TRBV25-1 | TGTGCCAGCAGTGATCCCGACAGGGGGGACACTGAAGCTTTCTTT | CASSDPDRGDTEAFF
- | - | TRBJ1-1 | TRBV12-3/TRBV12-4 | TGTGCCAGCAGCCTAGGCATGATGAACACTGAAGCTTTCTTT | CASSLGMMNTEAFF
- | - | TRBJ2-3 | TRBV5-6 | TGTGCCAGCAGCTTGGTAGCTAGGGTTAATACGCAGTATTTT | CASSLVARVNTQYF
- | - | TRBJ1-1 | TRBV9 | TGTGCCAGCAGCGAAAAGGTGAACACTGAAGCTTTCTTT | CASSEKVNTEAFF
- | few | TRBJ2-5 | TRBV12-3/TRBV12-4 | TGTGCCAGCAGTTGGTCACTGAGCTTGGAGACCCAGTACTTC | CASSWSLSLETQYF
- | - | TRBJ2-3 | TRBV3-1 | TGTGCCAGCAGCCAATTACCTCCTGATACGCAGTATTTT | CASSQLPPDTQYF
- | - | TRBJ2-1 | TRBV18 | TGTGCCAGCTCACTCAGCAGGGTTAGCTCCTACAATGAGCAGTTCTTC | CASSLSRVSSYNEQFF